This T cell receptor (beta chain) is drawn from a study of a mutant IDH1 vaccine in newly diagnosed glioma. Study as a whole: With temozolomide cycles, or 4-6 weeks after radiotherapy alone, vaccination was started. Treatment recipients were about 62% male and about 40% female, and their mean age was roughly 40 years. Most patients had received both radiotherapy and temozolomide, the prior options being radiotherapy, temozolomide, or both.

The method was immunoSEQ multiplex PCR; TCRdb's version includes in-frame clones alone and lacks a portion of them. The sample holds approximately 25,000 clones, 70% to 80% seen once. Time point given: week 11, during vaccination. A single vaccine dose contained 300 ug of mutant IDH1 20-mer peptide, and topical imiquimod was used with it. This CDR3 has 18 amino acids. The germline V and J ends were trimmed by 3 bases and 4 bases, with 21 bases remaining between them. Germline lookup yields CDR1 LGHNA and CDR2 YNFKEQ. Points on this clone: Its antigen is undetermined.

The genes are TRBV4-2 and TRBJ1-4, with no clear D. This TCR was sampled from a woman aged 18 to 35 with glioma. This sample comprised PBMCs, obtained from a glioma patient whose treatment included an IDH1 peptide vaccine. The CDR3 sequence: CASSQQDPLIKGNEKLFF. The CDR3 DNA reads as TGTGCCAGCAGCCAGCAGGATCCCCTCATCAAGGGTAATGAAAAACTGTTTTTT.